Listed below are T cell receptor beta chains from one sample, sequenced in a study of cytomegalovirus exposure and HLA in healthy donors. The protocol was immunoSEQ multiplex PCR, while the TCRdb copy is restricted to in-frame clones and leaves out a portion. The sample table includes more than 95,000 clones. The specimen sequenced was PBMCs. These receptors were obtained from a man in his forties or fifties in good health and CMV-seronegative. Each CDR3 is given with its conserved first and last residue. The order of the fields is D gene, V gene, J gene, CDR3 DNA, CDR3 protein. A D gene is named only where the DNA matches it firmly.

TRBD2	TRBV30	TRBJ2-5	TGTGCCTGGAGTCCATCAGCGGGAGGAGGGACCCAGTACTTC	CAWSPSAGGGTQYF
NA	TRBV5-4	TRBJ1-2	TGTGCCAGCAGCTTGGGGACAGACGATATCTATGGCTACACCTTC	CASSLGTDDIYGYTF
TRBD1	TRBV30	TRBJ1-5	TGTGCCTGGAGGTCGAGAGGGACAGCATTAAATCAGCCCCAGCATTTT	CAWRSRGTALNQPQHF
NA	TRBV18	TRBJ2-5	TGTGCCAGCTCACCCGGGGTACAAGAGACCCAGTACTTC	CASSPGVQETQYF
NA	TRBV4-3	TRBJ1-2	TGCGCCAGCAGCCAGGCCGTCGGGGGGGGTTGGTATGGCTACACCTTC	CASSQAVGGGWYGYTF
NA	TRBV4-1	TRBJ2-5	TGCGCCAGCAGCCAAGGCAGCCTCCTCCTCGGGGAGACCCAGTACTTC	CASSQGSLLLGETQYF
TRBD2	TRBV7-9	TRBJ2-6	TGTGCGTCGGGGGGGTCTGGGGCCAACGTCCTGACTTTC	CASGGSGANVLTF
TRBD2	TRBV2	TRBJ2-1	TGTGCCAGCAGTGTACTAGCGGGAGGGAGCGGTGAGCAGTTCTTC	CASSVLAGGSGEQFF
NA	TRBV13	TRBJ2-5	TGTGCCAGCAGCTTCCAGGGAGGCCAAGAGACCCAGTACTTC	CASSFQGGQETQYF
NA	TRBV6-5	TRBJ2-7	TGTGCCAGCACAGGGTCCTACGAGCAGTACTTC	CASTGSYEQYF
TRBD2	TRBV10-3	TRBJ2-7	TGTGCCATTCTACCTGCGGCGGGAGGCCCCTACGAGCAGTACTTC	CAILPAAGGPYEQYF
NA	TRBV9	TRBJ2-3	TGTGCCAGCAGCGCAATCACAGATACGCAGTATTTT	CASSAITDTQYF
TRBD2	TRBV30	TRBJ2-3	TGTGCCTGGAGTGGGTGGGGAACTAGCGGGACAGATACGCAGTATTTT	CAWSGWGTSGTDTQYF
NA	TRBV5-6	TRBJ2-5	TGTGCCAGCAGCCTGGGAAATGAGGAGACCCAGTACTTC	CASSLGNEETQYF
NA	TRBV6-5	TRBJ1-3	TGTGCCAGCAGTTACTCGATTTCGGGTAACACCATATATTTT	CASSYSISGNTIYF
TRBD1	TRBV27	TRBJ2-7	TGTGCCAGCAGTCTTACAGGGGAAGGGCTCTACGAGCAGTACTTC	CASSLTGEGLYEQYF
NA	TRBV6-5	TRBJ1-4	TGTGCCAGCATCGGGGGTCGAAAACTGTTTTTT	CASIGGRKLFF
NA	TRBV27	TRBJ1-2	TGTGCCAGCAGTTTACGAGGAGCGGGGTTAAACTATGGCTACACCTTC	CASSLRGAGLNYGYTF
TRBD2	TRBV10-3	TRBJ2-7	TGTGCCATCCAATCGGGGGGAGGGGTTTCGGGCGAGCAGTACTTC	CAIQSGGGVSGEQYF
NA	TRBV2	TRBJ1-2	TGTGCCAGCAGTGAAATTTCCTCTGACTATGGCTACACCTTC	CASSEISSDYGYTF
TRBD2	TRBV15	TRBJ2-5	TGTGCCACCAGCTTGGCGGGAGGGCAAGAGACCCAGTACTTC	CATSLAGGQETQYF
NA	TRBV6-6	TRBJ1-5	TGTGCCAGCAGTTACTATCTTCGCAATCAGCCCCAGCATTTT	CASSYYLRNQPQHF
NA	TRBV28	TRBJ1-1	TGTGCCAGCAGTTTAAGGTCCAGGGGCTACGCTGAAGCTTTCTTT	CASSLRSRGYAEAFF
TRBD1	TRBV6-4	TRBJ1-4	TGTGCCAGCAGTGCAGGGGGCCAAGCTAATGAAAAACTGTTTTTT	CASSAGGQANEKLFF
TRBD2	TRBV10-2	TRBJ2-2	TGCGCCAGCAGTGAAGTGTCCGCTAGCGGGAGGTTAGGCACCGGGGGGCTGTTTTTT	CASSEVSASGRLGTGGLFF
NA	TRBV18	TRBJ2-1	TGTGCCAGCTCACCTAATACGCCGGCGGCTCGACCCGGCACCTCCTACAATGAGCAGTTCTTC	CASSPNTPAARPGTSYNEQFF
NA	TRBV7-3	TRBJ2-1	TGTGCCAGCAGCTTCGGGGGTGAGCAGTTCTTC	CASSFGGEQFF
NA	TRBV5-4	TRBJ1-1	TGTGCCAGCAGCTTGGCGGGGAACACTGAAGCTTTCTTT	CASSLAGNTEAFF
TRBD2	TRBV7-2	TRBJ2-3	TGTGCCAGCAGCCAGCGACTAGCGGGCTCGGGGGCAGATACGCAGTATTTT	CASSQRLAGSGADTQYF
TRBD2	TRBV9	TRBJ2-7	TGTGCCAGCAGCGTTGGAGGACTAGTTCTTTACGAGCAGTACTTC	CASSVGGLVLYEQYF
NA	TRBV10-2	TRBJ1-3	TGCGCCAGCAGTGAGGTCAGTACCTCTGGAAACACCATATATTTT	CASSEVSTSGNTIYF
TRBD1	TRBV4-1	TRBJ1-1	TGCGCCAGCAGCCCCGCATACAGGGGCAGGACTGAAGCTTTCTTT	CASSPAYRGRTEAFF
NA	TRBV28	TRBJ2-5	TGTGCCAGCAGTTTCTCCAGGGGGACCCAGTACTTC	CASSFSRGTQYF
TRBD1	TRBV5-1	TRBJ2-7	TGCGCCAGCAGCCACTCACCGGGACAGGGGTACGAGCAGTACTTC	CASSHSPGQGYEQYF
NA	TRBV28	TRBJ2-1	TGTGCCAGCAGTGAACGTGGTGGAATGGGAGTAATCAATGAGCAGTTCTTC	CASSERGGMGVINEQFF
TRBD1	TRBV19	TRBJ1-4	TGTGCCAGTACCTTAGGACAGGGGAGCATTGAAAAACTGTTTTTT	CASTLGQGSIEKLFF
NA	TRBV20-1	TRBJ1-2	TGCAGTGTCTCGGATGGCTACACCTTC	CSVSDGYTF
NA	TRBV28	TRBJ2-3	TGTGCCAGCAGTTCAGGTGGGGCCGTGGATACGCAGTATTTT	CASSSGGAVDTQYF
TRBD1	TRBV11-3	TRBJ2-1	TGTGCCAGCAGCCTCGCCCGGGGACAGGTATACAATGAGCAGTTCTTC	CASSLARGQVYNEQFF
NA	TRBV5-5	TRBJ1-3	TGTGCCAGCAGCTCCGAGCCCACCGGGACAACCTCTGGAAACACCATATATTTT	CASSSEPTGTTSGNTIYF
NA	TRBV10-1	TRBJ2-7	TGCGCCAGCAGTATTGGACTCTCCTACGAGCAGTACTTC	CASSIGLSYEQYF
TRBD1	TRBV6-1	TRBJ2-3	TGTGCCAGCAGTGAACGGGACAGGGGTTTTTCCGATACGCAGTATTTT	CASSERDRGFSDTQYF
TRBD1	TRBV14	TRBJ1-4	TGTGCCAGCAGCCATGGATTGGACAGGGCGCTGTTTTTT	CASSHGLDRALFF
TRBD1	TRBV19	TRBJ1-1	TGTGCCAGTAGTAACAGGGGGCCGGGTACTGAAGCTTTCTTT	CASSNRGPGTEAFF
TRBD2	TRBV4-1	TRBJ2-1	TGCGCCAGCAGCCAGCTGGGACTAGCGGGAGCGAATGAGCAGTTCTTC	CASSQLGLAGANEQFF
NA	TRBV5-6	TRBJ2-6	TGTGCCAGCAGTCGACAGCCCTCTGGGGCCAACGTCCTGACTTTC	CASSRQPSGANVLTF
NA	TRBV29-1	TRBJ1-1	TGCAGCGTTGTGGGCAGGGTAGGGAAGACTGAAGCTTTCTTT	CSVVGRVGKTEAFF